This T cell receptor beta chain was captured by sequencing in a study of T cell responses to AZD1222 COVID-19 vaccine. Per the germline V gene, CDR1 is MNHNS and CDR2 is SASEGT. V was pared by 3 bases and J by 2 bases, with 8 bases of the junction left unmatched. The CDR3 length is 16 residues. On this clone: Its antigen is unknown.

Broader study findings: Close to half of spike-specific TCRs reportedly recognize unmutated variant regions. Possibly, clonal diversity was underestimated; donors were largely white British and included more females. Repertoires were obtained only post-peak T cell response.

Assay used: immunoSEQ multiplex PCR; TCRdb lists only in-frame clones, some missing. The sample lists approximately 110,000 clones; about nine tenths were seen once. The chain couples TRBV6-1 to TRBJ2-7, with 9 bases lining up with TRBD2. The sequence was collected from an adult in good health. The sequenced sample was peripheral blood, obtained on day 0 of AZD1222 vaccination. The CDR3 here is CASSESYSGGAYEQYF. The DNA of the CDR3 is TGTGCCAGCAGTGAGAGCTATAGCGGGGGAGCCTACGAGCAGTACTTC.